These T cell receptor beta chains were read from a single sample in a study of blood T cell repertoires in COVID-19. Using immunoSEQ multiplex PCR, the repertoire was profiled, and TCRdb retains in-frame clones only, with some absent. The sample has 60,000 to 85,000 clones; approximately 78% are singletons. The specimen sequenced was peripheral blood. The receptors derive from a woman in her fifties or sixties with acute or convalescent COVID-19. CDR3s include the opening cysteine and the closing phenylalanine or tryptophan. D genes are given only for firm matches. Expanded clones are given a class, and other clones once, few, many or no size at all.

D gene,CDR3 length,V gene,J gene,clone size,CDR3 protein,CDR3 DNA
TRBD1,15,TRBV9,TRBJ2-3,once,CASSSRQGDTDTQYF,TGTGCCAGCAGCTCCAGACAGGGTGACACAGATACGCAGTATTTT
NA,13,TRBV18,TRBJ2-5,NA,CASSPRNGWTQYF,TGTGCCAGCTCACCAAGAAACGGGTGGACCCAGTACTTC
NA,14,TRBV6-6,TRBJ1-1,NA,CASSLRGADTEAFF,TGTGCCAGCAGCTTGCGGGGGGCGGACACTGAAGCTTTCTTT
NA,16,TRBV24-1,TRBJ2-7,NA,CATSESGGENVYEQYF,TGTGCCACCAGTGAGTCAGGAGGGGAAAATGTCTACGAGCAGTACTTC
TRBD1,13,TRBV5-6,TRBJ1-1,NA,CASSSQGRTEAFF,TGTGCCAGCAGCTCACAGGGGAGAACTGAAGCTTTCTTT
NA,14,TRBV24-1,TRBJ2-3,NA,CATSASFGVDTQYF,TGTGCCACCAGTGCCAGTTTCGGGGTGGATACGCAGTATTTT
NA,15,TRBV7-3,TRBJ1-2,once,CASSLGTGGPYGYTF,TGTGCCAGCAGCTTAGGGACGGGAGGGCCCTATGGCTACACCTTC
NA,13,TRBV24-1,TRBJ1-1,NA,CATSEIDSPEAFF,TGTGCCACCAGTGAAATCGACAGCCCTGAAGCTTTCTTT
NA,14,TRBV19,TRBJ2-3,NA,CASSIGGSTDTQYF,TGTGCCAGTTCAATCGGGGGAAGCACAGATACGCAGTATTTT
NA,12,TRBV13,TRBJ1-2,NA,CASSLDGGGYTF,TGTGCCAGCAGCTTAGATGGCGGAGGCTACACCTTC
TRBD1,14,TRBV4-3,TRBJ1-2,few,CASSQEDRGNGYTF,TGCGCCAGCAGCCAAGAGGACAGGGGTAATGGCTACACCTTC
TRBD1,14,TRBV7-9,TRBJ1-2,NA,CASSTSLQGAPYTF,TGTGCCAGCAGTACTTCTTTACAGGGGGCGCCGTACACCTTC
TRBD2,17,TRBV2,TRBJ2-6,once,CASSGLAGARGANVLTF,TGTGCCAGCAGTGGGCTAGCGGGGGCGCGCGGGGCCAACGTCCTGACTTTC
NA,14,TRBV9,TRBJ2-1,NA,CASSVVPGYNEQFF,TGTGCCAGCAGCGTAGTGCCAGGGTACAATGAGCAGTTCTTC
TRBD1,14,TRBV11-3,TRBJ2-5,NA,CASSRDRGEETQYF,TGTGCCAGCAGCCGGGACAGAGGAGAGGAGACCCAGTACTTC
TRBD1,14,TRBV5-1,TRBJ2-3,NA,CASSQGQGTDTQYF,TGCGCCAGCAGCCAGGGACAGGGAACAGATACGCAGTATTTT
NA,14,TRBV25-1,TRBJ1-1,NA,CASSPQGAAAEAFF,TGTGCCAGCAGTCCACAGGGAGCGGCGGCTGAAGCTTTCTTT
TRBD2,19,TRBV7-2,TRBJ2-2,NA,CASSPRLAGGPSNTGELFF,TGTGCCAGCAGCCCCAGACTAGCGGGGGGGCCTTCGAACACCGGGGAGCTGTTTTTT
TRBD1,15,TRBV18,TRBJ1-2,NA,CASSPSLDRAMGYTF,TGTGCCAGCTCACCTTCCCTCGACAGGGCAATGGGCTACACCTTC
NA,14,TRBV19,TRBJ1-2,few,CASKSRLTVYGYTF,TGTGCCAGTAAGTCCAGGCTGACCGTCTATGGCTACACCTTC
NA,14,TRBV6-5,TRBJ1-3,NA,CASRQDGHPNTIYF,TGTGCCAGCAGACAGGACGGCCACCCAAACACCATATATTTT
TRBD1,13,TRBV18,TRBJ2-2,NA,CATGQGNTGELFF,TGTGCCACAGGACAGGGGAACACCGGGGAGCTGTTTTTT
NA,15,TRBV5-1,TRBJ1-1,NA,CASSLPIGQLTEAFF,TGCGCCAGCAGCCTACCTATCGGACAGCTCACTGAAGCTTTCTTT
TRBD2,16,TRBV19,TRBJ2-1,NA,CASSNRRGLATDEQFF,TGTGCCAGTAGTAATCGGCGGGGACTAGCGACCGATGAGCAGTTCTTC
TRBD1,16,TRBV30,TRBJ1-5,NA,CAWSRKTGGGNQPQHF,TGTGCCTGGAGTCGGAAGACAGGGGGAGGCAATCAGCCCCAGCATTTT
TRBD1,12,TRBV29-1,TRBJ1-2,NA,CSVERQGSGYTF,TGCAGCGTTGAGAGACAGGGGAGTGGCTACACCTTC
NA,13,TRBV3-1/TRBV3-2,TRBJ1-6,NA,CASSQDMNSPLHF,TGTGCCAGCAGCCAAGATATGAATTCACCCCTCCACTTT
NA,15,TRBV3-1/TRBV3-2,TRBJ2-6,NA,CASGAVLSGANVLTF,TGTGCCAGCGGAGCTGTACTCTCTGGGGCCAACGTCCTGACTTTC
NA,13,TRBV7-2,TRBJ1-2,NA,CASSSQGQGGYTF,TGTGCCAGCAGCTCCCAGGGGCAGGGTGGCTACACCTTC
NA,12,TRBV5-4,TRBJ2-4,NA,CASSLPGNIQYF,TGTGCCAGCAGCTTGCCAGGGAACATTCAGTACTTC
NA,14,TRBV2,TRBJ2-1,NA,CASSGVLGRNEQFF,TGTGCCAGCAGTGGGGTCTTGGGGAGGAATGAGCAGTTCTTC
TRBD1,15,TRBV3-1/TRBV3-2,TRBJ1-1,few,CASSQDYDRVAGAFF,TGTGCCAGCAGCCAAGATTATGACAGGGTTGCGGGCGCTTTCTTT
NA,13,TRBV12-3/TRBV12-4,TRBJ1-5,NA,CASSTALNQPQHF,TGTGCCAGCAGTACAGCCCTCAATCAGCCCCAGCATTTT
NA,18,TRBV5-4,TRBJ1-2,NA,CASSLDPISQGRRFGYTF,TGTGCCAGCAGCTTGGATCCAATTTCTCAGGGCCGTCGGTTCGGCTACACCTTC
NA,14,TRBV3-1/TRBV3-2,TRBJ1-1,NA,CASSQGGGRTEAFF,TGTGCCAGCAGCCAAGGGGGGGGTAGAACTGAAGCTTTCTTT
NA,11,TRBV24-1,TRBJ1-2,NA,CATSAGYGYTF,TGTGCCACCAGTGCCGGGTACGGCTACACCTTC
NA,14,TRBV6-6,TRBJ1-2,NA,CASRHPGDMYGYTF,TGTGCCAGCAGGCACCCCGGGGATATGTATGGCTACACCTTC
NA,15,TRBV3-1/TRBV3-2,TRBJ1-3,NA,CASSQGEDTGNTIYF,TGTGCCAGCAGCCAAGGTGAGGACACCGGAAACACCATATATTTT
TRBD2,16,TRBV13,TRBJ2-3,NA,CASSSRSGGASDTQYF,TGTGCCAGCAGCTCCCGTAGCGGGGGGGCTTCAGATACGCAGTATTTT